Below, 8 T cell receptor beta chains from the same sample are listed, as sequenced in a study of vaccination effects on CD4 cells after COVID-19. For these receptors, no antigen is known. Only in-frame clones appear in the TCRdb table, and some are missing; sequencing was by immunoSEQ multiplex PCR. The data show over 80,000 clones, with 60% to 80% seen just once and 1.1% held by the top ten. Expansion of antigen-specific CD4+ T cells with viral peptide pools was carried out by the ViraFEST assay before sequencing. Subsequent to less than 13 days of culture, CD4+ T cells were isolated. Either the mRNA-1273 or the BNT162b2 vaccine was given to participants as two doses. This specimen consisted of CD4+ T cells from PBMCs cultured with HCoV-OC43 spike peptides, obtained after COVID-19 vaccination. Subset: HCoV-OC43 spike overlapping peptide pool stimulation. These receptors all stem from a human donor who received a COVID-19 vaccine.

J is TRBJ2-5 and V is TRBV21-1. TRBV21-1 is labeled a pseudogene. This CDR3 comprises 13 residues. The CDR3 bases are TGTGCCAGCAGCAAAGTTGACGCAGAGACCCAGTACTTC. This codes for CASSKVDAETQYF.

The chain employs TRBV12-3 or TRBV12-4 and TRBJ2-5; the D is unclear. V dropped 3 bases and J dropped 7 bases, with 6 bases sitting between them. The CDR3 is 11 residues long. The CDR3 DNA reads TGTGCCAGCAGTTTTAAGGCGACCCAGTACTTC. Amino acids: CASSFKATQYF.

CDR3 DNA sequence: TGTGCCAGCAGTGTCCCCCTAGCGGGGGCCGAGACCCAGTACTTC. Protein product: CASSVPLAGAETQYF. The V and J genes are TRBV2 and TRBJ2-5; TRBD2 matches at 10 bases. V lost 4 bases and J lost 5; bases outside the gene matches: 7. The CDR3 is 15 residues long. Germline CDR1 and CDR2: SNHLY and FYNNEI.

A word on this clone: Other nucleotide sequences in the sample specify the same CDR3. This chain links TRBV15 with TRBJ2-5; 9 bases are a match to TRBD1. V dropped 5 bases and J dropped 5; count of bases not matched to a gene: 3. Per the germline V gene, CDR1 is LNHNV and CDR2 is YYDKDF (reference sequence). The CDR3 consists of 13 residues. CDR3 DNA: TGTGCCACCAGCCGGGACAGGGCGGAGACCCAGTACTTC. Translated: CATSRDRAETQYF.

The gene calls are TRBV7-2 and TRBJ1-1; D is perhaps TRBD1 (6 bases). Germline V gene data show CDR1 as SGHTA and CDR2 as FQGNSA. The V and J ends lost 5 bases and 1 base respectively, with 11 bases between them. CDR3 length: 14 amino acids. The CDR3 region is CASSTQTGNTEAFF. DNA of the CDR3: TGTGCCAGCAGCACTCAGACAGGGAACACTGAAGCTTTCTTT.

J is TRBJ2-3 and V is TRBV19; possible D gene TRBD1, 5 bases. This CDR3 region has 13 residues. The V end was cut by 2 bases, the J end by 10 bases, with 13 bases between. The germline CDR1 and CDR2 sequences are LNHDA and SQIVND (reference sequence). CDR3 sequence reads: CASSIPQGRPQYF. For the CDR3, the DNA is TGTGCCAGTAGTATACCCCAGGGTCGCCCGCAGTATTTT.

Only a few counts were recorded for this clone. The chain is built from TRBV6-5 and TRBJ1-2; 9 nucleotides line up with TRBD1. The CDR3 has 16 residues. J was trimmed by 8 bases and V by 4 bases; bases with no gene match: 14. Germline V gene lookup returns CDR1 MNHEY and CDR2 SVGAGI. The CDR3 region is CASSLTPGTGRGGYTF. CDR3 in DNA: TGTGCCAGCAGTTTAACCCCTGGGACAGGGCGGGGCGGCTACACCTTC.

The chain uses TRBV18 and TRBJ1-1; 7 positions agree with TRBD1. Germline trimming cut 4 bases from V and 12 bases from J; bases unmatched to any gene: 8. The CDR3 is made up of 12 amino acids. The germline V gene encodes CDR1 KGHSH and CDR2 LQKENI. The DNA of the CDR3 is TGTGCCAGCTCACAGGGGACAGCTCCCCCTTTCTTT. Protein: CASSQGTAPPFF.